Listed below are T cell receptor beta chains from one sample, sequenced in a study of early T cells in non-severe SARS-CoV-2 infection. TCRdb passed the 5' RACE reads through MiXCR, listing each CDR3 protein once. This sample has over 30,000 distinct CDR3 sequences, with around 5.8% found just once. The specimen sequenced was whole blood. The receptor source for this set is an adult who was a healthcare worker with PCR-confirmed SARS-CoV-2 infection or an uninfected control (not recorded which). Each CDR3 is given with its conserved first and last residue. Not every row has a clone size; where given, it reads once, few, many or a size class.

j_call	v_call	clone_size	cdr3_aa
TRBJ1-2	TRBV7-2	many	CASSLQAGPYGYTF
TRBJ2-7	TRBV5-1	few	CASRIAGDGEQYF
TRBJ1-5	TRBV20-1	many	CSAADGASNQPQHF
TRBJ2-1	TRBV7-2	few	CASRPPGTYNEQFF
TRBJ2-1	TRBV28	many	CASSLGRAGGHNEQFF
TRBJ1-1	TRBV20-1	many	CSAPDRGREAFF
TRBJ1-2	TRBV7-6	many	CASSKRDRGLSYTF
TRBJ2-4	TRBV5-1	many	CASSRYRDRGGFQYF
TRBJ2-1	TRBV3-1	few	CASSQTPRLPYNEQFF
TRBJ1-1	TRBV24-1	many	CATSRGVNTEAFF
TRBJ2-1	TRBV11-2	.	CASSLYLADIYNEQFF
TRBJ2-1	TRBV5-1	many	CASSSPEGGRYSYNEQFF
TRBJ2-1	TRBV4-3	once	CASSQDFGLAGFNEQFF
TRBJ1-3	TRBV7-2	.	CASSTRDSPGNTIYF
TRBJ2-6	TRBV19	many	CASSVPRSGANVLTF
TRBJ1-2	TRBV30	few	CAWSVPGARYGYTF
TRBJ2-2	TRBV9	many	CASSVADRGHTGELFF
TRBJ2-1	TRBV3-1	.	CASSGPSSNNEQFF
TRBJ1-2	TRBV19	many	CASSNSWTGVGYTF
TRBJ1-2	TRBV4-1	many	CASSQAKANYGYTF
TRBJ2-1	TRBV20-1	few	CSAPRLAGRDEQFF
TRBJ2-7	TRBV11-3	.	CASSDGLAGVSEQYF
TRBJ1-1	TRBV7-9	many	CASTPGQRNTEAFF
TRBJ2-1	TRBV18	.	CASSPDGVILNEQFF
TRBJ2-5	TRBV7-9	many	CASSLIAETQYF